This TCR beta chain was sequenced for a study of T-cell memory formation after mild COVID-19. The germline gives CDR1 SGHTA, CDR2 FQGNSA. CDR3 length equals 15 residues. The germline V and J ends were trimmed by 6 bases and 2 bases, with 16 bases remaining between them. MiXCR, run by TCRdb on the 5' RACE reads, gives a single entry per CDR3 protein. The sample has about 33,000 distinct CDR3 sequences, under 25% seen once; the top ten hold approximately 1.5%. Study-wide results and caveats: Mainly CM and EM harbored the contracting CD4+ clones; mainly EMRA harbored the CD8+ ones. Researchers found some responding clones in pre-infection memory, a sign that cross-reactive memory joined.

As concerns this clonotype: What it binds is unknown.

The TCR originated in an adult who had mild COVID-19 (a few samples of this study predate the infection). Cell type and time point are not known. The specimen was PBMCs or a T cell subset sorted from them (not recorded which). This chain joins TRBV7-2 and TRBJ2-5; D possibly matches TRBD1 or TRBD2 (5 bases each). The CDR3 reads CASSRDRLSQETQYF. The CDR3 DNA reads as TGTGCCAGCAGTAGGGACCGGTTATCTCAAGAGACCCAGTACTTC.